This TCR beta chain is drawn from a study of blood T cell repertoires in COVID-19. This clone has just one count. Per the study methods: For nucleated cells, counts were estimated from reference gene primer amplification. TCRdb keeps only in-frame clones here, not all; method: immunoSEQ multiplex PCR. V, J and clone size derive from that table, while D and trimming were established from the DNA sequence. The sample records under 200,000 clones, approximately 87% being singletons. The CDR3 totals 17 residues. From germline, CDR1 is ENHRY and CDR2 SYGVKD. V was shortened by 3 bases and J by 4 bases, with 19 bases between the two germline ends. During active infection, Seattle patients enrolled and were then monitored through disease.

The origin of this receptor is a woman aged 60-75 years with COVID-19, enrolled during active disease. The chain has TRBV10-3 and TRBJ2-1, with D tentatively TRBD1 (6 bases). The specimen sequenced was peripheral blood. CDR3: CAISDRQGSVGYNEQFF. The CDR3 nucleotides are TGTGCCATCAGTGATCGCCAGGGGTCTGTAGGGTACAATGAGCAGTTCTTC.